Reported below is one TCR beta chain. Its cognate antigen has yet to be identified. No clone much larger than this one lies a single base away; base qualities are absent. At the junction V is shortened by 0 bases and J by 7 bases; bases outside the gene matches: 11. Reading the germline V gene gives CDR1 MNHNS and CDR2 SASEGT. Including cysteine and phenylalanine, the CDR3 has 16 amino acids. This entry keeps only the CDR3 DNA: 48 bases, framed from base 1. This sample stems from a study of cytomegalovirus exposure and HLA in healthy donors (dated by TCRdb to 2017 to 2019). The study in broad terms: An earlier analysis of fewer than 750 of the donors reported about 280 Gb of sequence data and some 110 million unique TCR beta sequences obtained from roughly 170 million T cells. Because of strong linkage in the cohort, five DR-DQ haplotypes were treated as single units for association and clustering. An early release that covered about 600 HLA-typed donors contained around 330 gigabases of sequencing data and tens of millions of unique TCR sequences. The study used immunosequencing to profile the T cell repertoires of 666 subjects and linked those repertoires to cytomegalovirus serostatus. Typing coverage differed by locus: A, B, C, DRB1 and DQB1 were typed in roughly 620-630 donors, DQA1 in around 500, DPA1 in 600 to 610, and DPB1 in approximately 450. All discovery cohort repertoires had been generated on a single sequencing platform. The study combined high-throughput TCR immunosequencing, statistical association of individual TCRs with disease status, and machine learning to predict cytomegalovirus infection status. Among about 390 genotyped donors of the cohort, an average of around 240,000 unique TCR beta nucleotide sequences were sequenced per donor, around 20% of them non-productive. HLA typing covered class I and class II loci at four-digit resolution. A separate validation cohort of approximately 120 different subjects was used in addition to the approximately 610-subject first cohort. In an earlier analysis of 587 of the donors, high-throughput TCR beta sequencing was used to judge whether each TCR beta V gene segment behaved as functional or pseudogenic. Donor age, sex, ethnicity and CMV serostatus were collected together with the repertoire data. The study was designed to test whether signatures of past pathogen exposure could be identified by cataloging public T cell receptors. In a later analysis, previously published TCR beta repertoires from more than 500 donors were re-analyzed and high-resolution HLA genotyping was added so that TCR occurrence patterns could be studied. The later analysis used no new phenotypic data to find candidate immune exposures, relying instead on TCR beta sequences and their occurrence across donors. A later genetic analysis took genome-wide SNP genotypes for about 60% of the roughly 670 donors and used that subset as a discovery cohort. Among the roughly 400 genotyped donors, approximately 81% belonged to the genetic ancestry cluster associated with self-reported Caucasian donors. The paper's findings and limits, for the study overall: Only TCR beta chains were sequenced in this cohort, and the absence of alpha or paired-chain data limited detectable features. In a later analysis, HLA-associated TCR beta chains showed more clonal expansion and lower generation probabilities than non-associated chains that were equally common. A few of the identified cytomegalovirus-associated TCR beta chains were confirmed in vitro to be specific for cytomegalovirus antigens. The classifier was reported to diagnose cytomegalovirus status with high specificity and sensitivity in both the original and validation cohorts. Some IMGT-functional V segments, including TRBV6-2 and TRBV6-3, could not be distinguished by the 87-base-pair reads and were therefore excluded. According to a later genetic analysis, donors in an Asian-associated ancestry cluster had fewer N-insertions in productive TCRs than the roughly 700-donor mean. According to a later analysis, most CMV-associated TCR beta chains appeared to be HLA-restricted, and the HLA associations seemed to be driven largely by CMV exposure. In an earlier analysis of fewer than 750 of the donors, most TCR beta V segments were observed in productive rearrangements about 90% or about 30% of the time, broadly matching IMGT annotations. The study listed 170 or so TCR beta chains as associated with cytomegalovirus. The authors suggested that the approach could potentially be generalized to other disease states and immunological phenotypes. Because counts were too low, roughly 17 rarely observed V segments, including chromosome 9 orphons, were left out of the earlier analysis of over 550 of the donors. For the cohort, immune exposure information was limited to CMV serostatus. Linkage disequilibrium might explain the correlated functional status among segregating V segments, but an unknown experimental factor could not be ruled out. In a later analysis, the rate of TCR association differed among HLA loci, with DRB1 alleles having the most associated TCRs and HLA-C alleles having the fewest. A later analysis associated 16,951 TCR beta sequences with specific HLA alleles at a false discovery rate of 0.05. Because HLA typing was unavailable for some donors at each locus, only the typed subset was used in association tests. A cluster of highly shared sequence variants was judged likely to be a technical artifact of the sequencing pipeline. A later analysis reported that several top co-occurrence clusters appeared linked to parvovirus B19, influenza, CMV and Epstein-Barr virus. Presence/absence analyses assumed roughly uniform sequencing depth across donors, an assumption that may not hold. A later genetic analysis associated a missense DCLRE1C variant with V-gene and J-gene trimming of TCR beta chains, and an independent cohort replicated the association. While some public TCRs were present in many individuals, most TCR sequences turned up only very rarely across donors. A further reported finding was that TCR beta sequences accurately predicted the HLA-A and HLA-B alleles for most subjects in the first cohort. Strong co-occurrence of HLA alleles, especially DR and DQ, made assigning TCR associations to individual alleles difficult.

The cohort comprised some 680 healthy bone marrow donors. At the time of sampling, every cohort member was nominally healthy, though immune exposures that went unrecorded were likely present. The donor was CMV seronegative and belonged to the group of 352 seronegative cohort members. Each donor provided a peripheral blood sample, and peripheral blood mononuclear cells were used for TCR beta sequencing. The Qiagen DNeasy Blood Extraction Kit was used to extract genomic DNA from the blood cell samples. Receptors were amplified or captured by the immunoSEQ multiplex PCR assay. For the multiplex PCR, a mixture combining 60 forward primers for TCR Vbeta segments and 13 reverse primers for TCR Jbeta segments was used. Amplification of the CDR3 region of rearranged TCR beta genes was performed with a multiplex PCR assay on genomic DNA. The Illumina HiSeq System was used to sequence the amplified TCR beta libraries as 87-base-pair reads. As for how the authors treated the data: In a later analysis, tens of millions of unique TCR beta chains were counted across the 650 to 750 repertoires, and roughly 10 million of these chains were shared by at least two donors. A nearest-neighbor algorithm error-corrected the raw reads and collapsed the reads into unique sequences, merging closely related sequences to remove PCR and sequencing errors. V, D and J gene segments were assigned by aligning CDR3 sequences to IMGT reference sequences. Each retained sequence needed at least a six-nucleotide match to both a V gene segment and a J gene segment. A rearrangement counted as productive if the CDR3 had no stop codons and remained in frame with V and J, and every other rearrangement counted as non-productive. Following IMGT convention, CDR3 was defined as the stretch from the second conserved V-encoded cysteine up to the conserved J-encoded phenylalanine. In an earlier analysis of around 640 of the donors, sequences lacking an unambiguous match to a single V gene segment were excluded. In an earlier analysis of 587 of the donors, V segments were called functional above 56.7% productive rearrangements and were called segregating when the between-donor standard deviation exceeded 5%. A statistical classification framework was built for diagnosing cytomegalovirus status from the catalog of TCR beta chain sequences. V and J gene assignment, in a later analysis, came from comparing TCR nucleotide sequences with IMGT/GENE-DB human TR gene sequences. Using the TCRdist pipeline, a later analysis assigned CDR3 sequences along with most-parsimonious VDJ recombination scenarios. In a later analysis, every TCR beta chain was defined by the combination of its CDR3 amino acid sequence and its V-gene family, and reads without a unique V-gene family were dropped. To address suspected cross-contamination and a sequencing artifact, a later analysis removed 550 to 750 highly shared, low-generation-probability nucleotide sequences. A later analysis calculated a clonal expansion index for each public chain from normalized within-repertoire ranks of inferred template counts. In a later analysis, generation probabilities were computed using a VDJ recombination model fitted to out-of-frame rearrangements, and the results were checked against IGoR. In a later analysis, TCR-TCR, TCR-HLA and TCR-CMV co-occurrence was scored with hypergeometric tests, and a repertoire-size bias correction was applied to TCR pairs. False discovery rates were estimated in a later analysis by permuting HLA or CMV assignments 20 times. In a later analysis, co-occurring TCRs were grouped with DBSCAN, and TCRdist sequence similarity was added when clustering was performed within HLA-allele-positive subsets. Repertoires with fewer than 30,000 or more than 120,000 public chains, plus five repertoires with anomalous nucleotide sharing, were excluded from co-occurrence clustering. In its TCRdb copy, this immuneACCESS table keeps in-frame sequences only and misses some clones. Where compared with another copy, unresolved V genes explain less than half of these, and the others have no known cause. V, J and clone size reflect that table, while D and trimming were determined from the DNA. For this sample the table gives some 180,000 clones, of which around 80% were detected only once. About 2.1% of the sample is taken by the ten largest.

Sequencing was performed on PBMCs. Recombination connected TRBV6-1 to TRBJ1-1; TRBD1 lines up with 7 middle nucleotides. The receptor was derived from a woman between 25 and 40 years old in good health and CMV-seronegative. The CDR3 protein sequence reads: CASSEAEGQNLVEAFF. The sequenced DNA: TGTGCCAGCAGTGAAGCCGAGGGACAGAACCTCGTTGAAGCTTTCTTT.